This T cell receptor beta chain originates from a study of blood T cell repertoires in COVID-19. Turning to the study itself: The United States, Italy and Spain supplied acute and convalescent COVID-19 samples. Sources were T cells, B-cell-depleted T cells, or PBMCs; the material itself was cDNA or gDNA.

Per the study methods: Quantification of nucleated cells was approximated via reference gene primer amplification. Sequenced by immunoSEQ multiplex PCR; TCRdb stores in-frame clones only, minus some. The V and J calls and clone size come from that table; D and trimming were worked out from the DNA. The sample carries about 130,000 clones, over 80% recorded once. The CDR3 is 16 residues long. V dropped 2 bases and J dropped 8; count of bases not matched to a gene: 13. Per the germline V gene, CDR1 is SNHLY and CDR2 is FYNNEI. This TCR derives from a man in his 70s with acute or convalescent COVID-19. Sequenced: peripheral blood. The chain couples TRBV2 to TRBJ1-2; TRBD1 agrees at 8 bases. The CDR3 spells CASSEFSNWTGLGYTF. The CDR3 coding sequence is TGTGCCAGCAGTGAATTCTCTAACTGGACAGGGCTAGGCTACACCTTC.